This TCR beta chain came from a study of synovial regulatory T cells in juvenile arthritis. Profiled with immunoSEQ multiplex PCR; TCRdb holds only in-frame clones, not every one. The specimen's table records about 9,600 clones. By frequency, this clone is medium-sized. What it binds is unknown. Broader study findings: Synovial Teff and blood CPL repertoires partially overlapped with iaTreg TCR repertoires, which were largely patient-private. Synovial Tregs shared more CDR3 sequences with iaTregs than other blood Tregs. TCR diversity was lower in inflammation-associated blood Treg cells than in other blood Treg cells.

Patients had median age 11.6 years, range about 2.4-25. What was sequenced was Treg cells from blood. Subset noted: remaining (HLA-DR-negative) circulating blood Treg cells. The receptor was derived from a donor between 2 and 35 years old with juvenile idiopathic arthritis.

The CDR3 loop is CASSLDTSRQYF. The V call is TRBV5-4, the J call TRBJ2-7. CDR3 length equals 12 residues. DNA is not recorded here. Germline lookup yields CDR1 SGHNT and CDR2 YYREEE (reference sequence).